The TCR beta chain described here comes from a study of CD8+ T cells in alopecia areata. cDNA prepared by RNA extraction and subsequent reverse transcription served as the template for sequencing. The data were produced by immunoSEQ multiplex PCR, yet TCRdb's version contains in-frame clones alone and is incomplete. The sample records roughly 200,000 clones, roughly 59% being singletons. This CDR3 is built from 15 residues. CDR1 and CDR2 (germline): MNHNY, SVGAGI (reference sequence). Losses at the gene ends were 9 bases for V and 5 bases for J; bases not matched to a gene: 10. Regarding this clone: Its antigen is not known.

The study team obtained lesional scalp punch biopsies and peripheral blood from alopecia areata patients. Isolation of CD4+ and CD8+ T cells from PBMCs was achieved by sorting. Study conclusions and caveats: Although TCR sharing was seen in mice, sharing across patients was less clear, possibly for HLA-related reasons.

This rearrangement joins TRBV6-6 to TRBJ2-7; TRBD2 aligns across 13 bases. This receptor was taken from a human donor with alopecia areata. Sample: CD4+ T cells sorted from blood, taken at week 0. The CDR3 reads CASLPPGLAGNEQYF. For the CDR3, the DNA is TGTGCCAGTCTGCCCCCGGGACTAGCGGGGAACGAGCAGTACTTC.